The clone carrying this TCR beta chain was seen ten or more times. Germline CDR1 MNHEY, CDR2 SVGAGI. The CDR3 contains 11 residues. Germline trimming cut 8 bases from V and 2 bases from J; bases unmatched to any gene: 0. This sample was included in a study of human T cells and chemical hapten exposure. This sample's time point: patch test 1, 2 weeks after DPC sensitization. Documented treatment: therapeutic diphenylcyclopropenone sensitization with weekly scalp DPC. Alopecia patients, 18 to 70 years old and DPC-suitable, served as donors. TCRdb re-analysed the RACE reads in MiXCR, keeping a single row per CDR3 protein. The repertoire holds fewer than 400,000 distinct CDR3 sequences, with around 7% as singletons.

The source of this sequence is a woman aged 18-35 years with alopecia areata. Some clones in this sample may be carry-over from other donors' samples. The material was whole blood, obtained in connection with sensitization to the hapten diphenylcyclopropenone (DPC). V is TRBV6-5 and J is TRBJ2-7; 7 bases are shared with TRBD2. Written as DNA, the CDR3 is TGTGCCAGCCGGGGGGCCTACGAGCAGTACTTC. Its translation: CASRGAYEQYF.